What follows describes a single T cell receptor (beta chain). Its target is not known. At one boundary the junction diverges from the germline segment, which might be a read error. The PCR had 60 Vbeta and 13 Jbeta primers. Clones were read by immunoSEQ multiplex PCR, and TCRdb kept only the in-frame ones, dropping some. This table holds about 190,000 clones, 65% to 85% found once. These data are taken from a study of cytomegalovirus exposure and HLA in healthy donors. General study findings and limits: The study flagged about 160 TCR beta chains as cytomegalovirus-associated. In all likelihood, a cluster of highly shared sequence variants was a sequencing artifact.

The germline gives CDR1 GTSNPN, CDR2 SVGIG (reference sequence). The CDR3 has 11 amino acids. This chain links TRBV30 with TRBJ2-2, with TRBD2 as a possible D gene (5 bases). Sample: PBMCs. The sequence was obtained from a woman aged 18 to 35 in good health and CMV-seronegative. The CDR3 here is CARRNTGELFF. Here the CDR3 DNA reads TGTGCCCGGAGGAACACCGGGGAGCTATTTTTT.